These 10 T cell receptor beta chains were sequenced from one sample in a study of beta chain features in type 1 diabetes. Study-level results: Moderate yet significant TCRB CDR3 shortening was seen in Type 1 diabetes patients in all four CD4+ subsets.

Antigen specificity for these receptors is unknown. Expressed TCRB transcripts got sequenced, as all isolated RNA was reverse transcribed. Repertoires were generated with immunoSEQ multiplex PCR, while TCRdb's copy carries only in-frame clones and drops some. The sample lists hundreds of thousands of clones; under 15% were seen once. Material: naive CD4+ T cells from blood. The receptors derive from a man aged 18-30 years with type 1 diabetes.

This clone was observed a few times. The V call is TRBV4-1, the J call TRBJ1-3; D is unclear. The V end lost 3 bases, the J end lost 0 bases, and 12 bases lay between the germline ends. In germline, CDR1 is MGHRA, CDR2 YSYEKL. This CDR3 is built from 16 residues. The CDR3 loop reads CASSQDFWYSGNTIYF. CDR3 coding DNA: TGCGCCAGCAGCCAGGACTTTTGGTACTCTGGAAACACCATATATTTT.

J is TRBJ2-3 and V is TRBV5-6; D remains unclear. Trimming left V 4 bases short and J 4 bases short, with 16 bases between. CDR3 size: 15 residues. The germline CDR1 and CDR2 sequences are SGHDT and YYEEEE. The CDR3 protein is CASSPPSSGPDTQYF. The DNA of the CDR3 is TGTGCCAGCAGCCCACCATCCTCAGGCCCAGATACGCAGTATTTT.

The chain joins TRBV6-5 to TRBJ2-5; perhaps TRBD2 as D (6 bases). This CDR3 region has 15 residues. V shed 7 bases and J shed 5 bases, with 20 bases lying between them. Germline CDR1 reads MNHEY; CDR2 reads SVGAGI. As DNA, the CDR3 is TGTGCCAGCAACCCGGCGGGATGGAGGTGGGAGACCCAGTACTTC. Translation gives CASNPAGWRWETQYF.

This sequence joins TRBV9 and TRBJ1-1; D might be TRBD1 (5 bases). Deletions cut 3 bases from V and 4 bases from J, with 13 bases between. Germline values: CDR1 SGDLS, CDR2 YYNGEE. This CDR3 region has 14 residues. CDR3 amino acids: CASSAPWTPTEAFF. The CDR3, as DNA: TGTGCCAGCAGCGCACCTTGGACACCCACTGAAGCTTTCTTT.

The V call is TRBV7-9, the J call TRBJ2-1, with 8 bases fitting TRBD1. Germline V lookup: CDR1 SEHNR, CDR2 FQNEAQ (reference sequence). The V gene end was trimmed by 5 bases and the J gene end by 13 bases; junction bases not matched to a gene: 10. The CDR3 is made up of 13 amino acids. The CDR3 protein is CASSLSPGQVQFF. The CDR3 nucleotides read TGTGCCAGCAGCCTATCCCCGGGACAGGTACAGTTCTTC.

This clone was picked up a small number of times. This rearrangement joins TRBV28 to TRBJ1-5; the D gene is possibly TRBD1 (5 bases). The CDR3 totals 16 residues. The germline V and J ends were trimmed by 1 base and 4 bases, with 14 bases remaining between them. CDR1 and CDR2 (germline): MDHEN, SYDVKM. The CDR3 DNA sequence: TGTGCCAGCAGTTTATCGACAGTCGCCGGGAATCAGCCCCAGCATTTT. It is translated as CASSLSTVAGNQPQHF.

This sequence joins TRBV6-5 and TRBJ1-5; 10 bases map to TRBD1. Germline V gene data show CDR1 as MNHEY and CDR2 as SVGAGI. The length of the CDR3 is 15 residues. Trimming at V came to 4 bases and at J to 4 bases, leaving 4 bases not matched to a gene. The CDR3 region is CASSSRTGGNQPQHF. For the CDR3, the DNA is TGTGCCAGCAGTTCGCGGACAGGGGGGAATCAGCCCCAGCATTTT.

This chain connects TRBV28 to TRBJ2-3; D gene uncertain. CDR3 length: 15 residues. V lost 8 bases, J lost 0 bases, and 15 bases lay in between. Germline CDR1 is MDHEN and CDR2 is SYDVKM. The CDR3 here is CASPPLGRSTDTQYF. In nucleotides, the CDR3 is TGTGCCAGCCCCCCCCTAGGACGAAGCACAGATACGCAGTATTTT. Full variable domain (remainder filled in from reference TRBV28 and TRBJ2-3): DVKVTQSSRYLVKRTGEKVFLECVQDMDHENMFWYRQDPGLGLRLIYFSYDVKMKEKGDIPEGYSVSREKKERFSLILESASTNQTSMYLCASPPLGRSTDTQYFGPGTRLTVL.

This clone was counted a few times. The chain carries TRBV19 and TRBJ1-1, with D hard to call. The CDR3 contains 13 residues. Germline V gene lookup returns CDR1 LNHDA and CDR2 SQIVND (reference sequence). V lost 9 bases, J lost 4 bases, and 15 bases lay in between. The CDR3 region has the DNA TGTGCCAGCACCTGGACGGAGGGCACTGAAGCTTTCTTT. Translating gives CASTWTEGTEAFF. The entire variable domain, with the rest obtained from reference TRBV19 and TRBJ1-1, is as follows: DGGITQSPKYLFRKEGQNVTLSCEQNLNHDAMYWYRQDPGQGLRLIYYSQIVNDFQKGDIAEGYSVSREKKESFPLTVTSAQKNPTAFYLCASTWTEGTEAFFGQGTRLTVV.

This clone showed up just a few times. This chain links TRBV29-1 with TRBJ2-5; maybe TRBD1 (5 bases). Germline CDR1 reads SQVTM; CDR2 reads ANQGSEA. The CDR3 is 14 amino acids. V was shortened by 3 bases and J by 1 base, with 12 bases between the two germline ends. The CDR3 DNA is TGCAGCGTTGAGGTAGGGGCCACCCAAGAGACCCAGTACTTC. This sequence encodes CSVEVGATQETQYF.